This entry lists 7 T cell receptor beta chains sequenced from one sample in a study of neurological immune-mediated disorders. MiXCR, applied by TCRdb to the 5' RACE reads, yields one record per CDR3 protein. The sample records about 60,000 distinct CDR3 sequences, about 8.9% being singletons. Time point defined: longitudinal time-point 2. Sequenced: PBMCs. The source of these receptors is a man younger than 45 in good health.

This clonotype has ten or more counts. CDR3 loop: CSARIGLAGDEQFF. CDR3 sequence (DNA): TGCAGTGCTAGAATTGGACTAGCGGGAGATGAGCAGTTCTTC. J is TRBJ2-1 and V is TRBV20-1; 13 nucleotides match TRBD2. This CDR3 is 14 amino acids long. V was clipped by 2 bases and J by 8 bases; unmatched bases: 3. Germline CDR1 reads DFQATT; CDR2 reads SNEGSKA (reference sequence).

Ten or more counts support this clonotype. The chain uses TRBV12-3 or TRBV12-4 and TRBJ2-5; D is unresolved. Trimming took 7 bases from V and 5 from J, leaving 11 bases between them. The CDR3 is 12 amino acids. The CDR3 is CASTSDGETQYF. The DNA for the CDR3 is TGTGCCAGCACCTCTGACGGCGAGACCCAGTACTTC.

The chain employs TRBV11-1 and TRBJ2-2; 10 bases align to TRBD2. The CDR3 has 15 residues. CDR1 and CDR2 from the germline V gene are SGHAT and FQDESV (reference sequence). The ends lost 2 bases at V and 6 bases at J; junction bases unmatched: 3. In nucleotides, the CDR3 is TGTGCCAGCAGCTTACTAGCGGGAGCTTCCGGGGAGCTGTTTTTT. This gives the protein CASSLLAGASGELFF.

V and J are TRBV12-3 or TRBV12-4 and TRBJ2-5, with 9 bases aligning to TRBD1. With 2 bases clipped from V and 3 bases from J, the junction kept 1 base outside the gene matches. The CDR3 covers 14 residues. CDR3 protein: CASSLWDREETQYF. The CDR3 DNA reads as TGTGCCAGCAGTTTATGGGACAGGGAAGAGACCCAGTACTTC.

This clonotype was seen repeatedly, ten times or more. The chain recombines TRBV5-1 with TRBJ2-7; D uncertain. Germline CDR1 reads SGHRS; CDR2 reads YFSETQ. This CDR3 comprises 15 residues. V was shortened by 0 bases and J by 3 bases, with 13 bases between the two germline ends. This CDR3 is CASSLDGSTFYEQYF. As DNA, the CDR3 is TGCGCCAGCAGCTTGGACGGGTCGACGTTCTACGAGCAGTACTTC.

This clonotype was seen ten or more times. The chain links TRBV3-1 to TRBJ1-2; D ambiguous. This CDR3 region has 13 residues. V was trimmed by 4 bases and J by 6 bases, leaving 12 bases between them. Germline assignment: CDR1 LGHDT and CDR2 YNNKEL (reference sequence). In DNA form, the CDR3 reads TGTGCCAGCAGCCCCTTGGAGGGTGATGGCTACACCTTC. Translated, it gives CASSPLEGDGYTF.

In its sample, this clonotype was seen many times. V and J are TRBV29-1 and TRBJ1-5; D ambiguous. This CDR3 contains 12 residues. Trimming took 4 bases from V and 1 from J, leaving 5 bases between them. Germline CDR1 is SQVTM and CDR2 is ANQGSEA. CDR3 residues: CSVGNSNQPQHF. CDR3 coding DNA: TGCAGCGTTGGAAACAGCAATCAGCCCCAGCATTTT.